This T cell receptor (beta chain) came from a study of T cells and Merkel cell carcinoma outcomes. Findings and caveats of the study: Reportedly, T-cell repertoire with density predicts Merkel cell carcinoma outcomes.

Germline CDR1 SGHRS, CDR2 YFSETQ. V shed 0 bases and J shed 3 bases, with 13 bases lying between them. This CDR3 is built from 16 residues. On this clone: Antigen: not known.

Measured with immunoSEQ multiplex PCR; TCRdb has only the in-frame clones, and not every one. Of 15,000 to 25,000 clones in the sample, around 80% were seen once. The chain couples TRBV5-1 to TRBJ1-3; a weak D match, TRBD1 (6 bases). The sequenced sample consisted of tumor tissue from Merkel cell carcinoma. This clonotype was obtained from a human donor with Merkel cell carcinoma. The CDR3 region is CASSLAGGLYGNTIYF. The CDR3 bases are TGCGCCAGCAGCTTGGCCGGGGGGCTTTATGGAAACACCATATATTTT.